Below, one T cell receptor (beta chain) is given with its context. This specimen belongs to a study of shared clonotypes between healthy human individuals. Clones were sequenced by immunoSEQ multiplex PCR, and TCRdb holds only the in-frame ones, with some missing. The sample holds 500,000 or so clones; roughly 95% are singletons and the top ten take about 0.06%. Trimming took 4 bases from V and 2 from J, leaving 16 bases between them. Germline CDR1 and CDR2: SGHNT and YYREEE (reference sequence). This CDR3 is 16 amino acids long. The receptor was isolated from a woman aged 25-40 years in good health. The sample consisted of naive CD4+ T cells sorted from blood. The subset is: CD45RA+ positively selected. This chain connects TRBV5-4 to TRBJ2-1; weak D call: TRBD1 (5 bases). CDR3: CASSQTSRAAYNEQFF. The CDR3 region has the DNA TGTGCCAGCAGCCAAACCTCCAGGGCAGCCTACAATGAGCAGTTCTTC. Complete variable domain (other parts from reference TRBV5-4 and TRBJ2-1): ETGVTQSPTHLIKTRGQQVTLRCSSQSGHNTVSWYQQALGQGPQFIFQYYREEENGRGNFPPRFSGLQFPNYSSELNVNALELDDSALYLCASSQTSRAAYNEQFFGPGTRLTVL.